This entry lists 24 T cell receptor beta chains sequenced from one sample in a study of response to subunit inactivated influenza vaccine. TCRdb called the RT-PCR reads again in MiXCR, with one record for every CDR3 protein. Of 500,000 to 550,000 distinct CDR3 sequences in the sample, roughly a quarter were seen once. This sample was shared with a second study, whose subject was T cells expressing NK-cell markers. That work contributes: Generation of TCR beta cDNA was performed by 5'RACE template switching incorporating UMIs.

This sample comprised CD4+ T cells sorted from PBMCs, obtained 11 to 12 days after vaccination. The receptors were gathered from a man over 45 who received an inactivated influenza vaccine.

This clonotype showed up just a few times. The chain has TRBV6-2 or TRBV6-3 and TRBJ2-7; 9 bases are a match to TRBD1. This CDR3 contains 15 residues. Germline V CDR1 and CDR2: MNHEY, SVGEGT. With V trimmed by 2 bases and J by 6 bases, 8 bases remained unmatched. CDR3 amino acids: CASSYIGTGFREQYF. The CDR3 DNA reads as TGTGCCAGCAGTTACATCGGGACAGGGTTTCGCGAGCAGTACTTC.

The chain employs TRBV30 and TRBJ2-2; 8 nucleotides align to TRBD2. Germline CDR1 is GTSNPN and CDR2 is SVGIG (reference sequence). Unmatched junction bases numbered 1, after V lost 4 bases and J lost 6 bases. There are 12 residues in the CDR3. DNA for the CDR3: TGTGCCTGGACTAGCGGGCCCGGGGAGCTGTTTTTT. Encoded protein: CAWTSGPGELFF. Filled out from reference TRBV30 and TRBJ2-2, the complete variable domain reads SQTIHQWPATLVQPVGSPLSLECTVEGTSNPNLYWYRQAAGRGLQLLFYSVGIGQISSEVPQNLSASRPQDRQFILSSKKLLLSDSGFYLCAWTSGPGELFFGEGSRLTVL.

This clonotype was recorded a few times. The rearrangement joins TRBV30 to TRBJ1-2; D possibly corresponds to TRBD1 (6 bases). Germline loops: CDR1 GTSNPN, CDR2 SVGIG (reference sequence). The length of the CDR3 is 14 residues. Trimming shortened V by 0 bases and J by 2 bases, and 10 bases separated the two germline ends. The CDR3 nucleotides are TGTGCCTGGAGTGTGTGGGGGCAGAACTATGGCTACACCTTC. This gives the protein CAWSVWGQNYGYTF.

The chain recombines TRBV12-3 or TRBV12-4 with TRBJ2-6; the D call may be TRBD1 or TRBD2 (5 bases each). CDR3 length: 17 amino acids. V lost 3 bases and J lost 0, with 12 bases in between. CDR3 sequence reads: CASSLGRSISGANVLTF. The CDR3 coding sequence is TGTGCCAGCAGTTTGGGACGCAGTATCTCTGGGGCCAACGTCCTGACTTTC.

This clonotype was counted only a few times. The V gene is TRBV5-5, the J gene TRBJ2-7; 8 bases line up with TRBD1. This CDR3 contains 14 residues. Germline V gives CDR1 SGHKS, CDR2 YYEKEE (reference sequence). Trimming cost V 2 bases and J 6 bases; bases outside gene matches: 7. CDR3 nucleotides: TGTGCCAGCAGCTTCGGGACAGGTCGGCTCGAGCAGTACTTC. This codes for CASSFGTGRLEQYF.

The chain combines TRBV6-1 with TRBJ1-3, with unresolved D. The CDR3 has 14 residues. V lost 7 bases to trimming and J lost 0 bases, with 10 bases between them. CDR1 and CDR2 (germline): MNHNS, SASEGT. The CDR3: CASKDRYSGNTIYF. DNA of the CDR3: TGTGCCAGCAAGGACCGCTACTCTGGAAACACCATATATTTT.

This clonotype was seen a few times. The rearrangement links TRBV7-2 to TRBJ1-3; D gene uncertain. Germline assignment: CDR1 SGHTA and CDR2 FQGNSA. The CDR3 consists of 16 residues. V dropped 2 bases and J dropped 0 bases, with 11 bases sitting between them. CDR3: CASSLSIRSSGNTIYF. CDR3 in DNA: TGTGCCAGCAGCTTAAGTATCAGGAGCTCTGGAAACACCATATATTTT.

CDR3 region: CASSVGISSTGELFF. The CDR3 bases are TGTGCCAGCAGCGTAGGCATATCCTCCACCGGGGAGCTGTTTTTT. This chain joins TRBV9 and TRBJ2-2; D call uncertain. This CDR3 spans 15 amino acids. CDR1 is SGDLS, CDR2 YYNGEE, per germline. V lost 0 bases and J 4 bases, leaving 10 bases between the germline ends.

This clonotype was picked up a small number of times. This chain connects TRBV6-5 to TRBJ2-7; 7 nucleotides match TRBD1. The CDR3 runs to 15 residues. J was trimmed by 5 bases and V by 2 bases; bases with no gene match: 9. Looked up from germline, CDR1 is MNHEY and CDR2 is SVGAGI. The chain's CDR3 is CASSYHGQDLNEQYF. Here the CDR3 DNA reads TGTGCCAGCAGTTACCACGGACAGGATTTAAACGAGCAGTACTTC.

The rearrangement joins TRBV29-1 to TRBJ2-2; D is possibly TRBD2 (6 bases). CDR1 and CDR2 from the germline V gene are SQVTM and ANQGSEA. Deletions cut 3 bases from V and 8 bases from J, with 16 bases between. The CDR3 spans 14 residues. The CDR3 DNA follows: TGCAGCGTTGAGAGAGTGGGGGGAAGTGGGGAGCTGTTTTTT. As protein: CSVERVGGSGELFF.

This rearrangement joins TRBV20-1 to TRBJ2-4; 8 bases are a match to TRBD1. Germline-derived CDR1 and CDR2 are DFQATT and SNEGSKA (reference sequence). This CDR3 spans 16 amino acids. V was clipped by 0 bases and J by 0 bases; unmatched bases: 4. CDR3: CSARDWTGLAKNIQYF. The DNA of the CDR3 is TGCAGTGCTAGAGATTGGACAGGGCTAGCCAAAAACATTCAGTACTTC.

The chain has TRBV29-1 and TRBJ1-1; the D gene is possibly TRBD1 (6 bases). Germline loops: CDR1 SQVTM, CDR2 ANQGSEA. The CDR3 runs 14 residues. V was shortened by 5 bases and J by 3 bases, with 16 bases between the two germline ends. The CDR3 DNA is TGCAGCGTTTTACCCCTGACAGGTTACACTGAAGCTTTCTTT. Translated: CSVLPLTGYTEAFF.

The CDR3 protein is CASRGMLYNEQFF. The CDR3 DNA reads TGTGCCAGCAGGGGGATGTTATACAATGAGCAGTTCTTC. This sequence joins TRBV6-1 and TRBJ2-1; D gene ambiguous. Germline lookup yields CDR1 MNHNS and CDR2 SASEGT. This CDR3 comprises 13 residues. The germline V and J ends were trimmed by 6 bases and 4 bases, with 10 bases remaining between them.

The chain combines TRBV12-3 or TRBV12-4 with TRBJ2-1, with a weak D call TRBD1 (6 bases). CDR3 length: 13 amino acids. V was pared by 5 bases and J by 5 bases, with 10 bases between. The chain's CDR3 is CASSIRQDNEQFF. In nucleotides, the CDR3 is TGTGCCAGCAGTATACGACAGGACAATGAGCAGTTCTTC.

V gene TRBV6-1 combines with J gene TRBJ2-6, with D maybe TRBD1 (6 bases). CDR1 and CDR2 (germline): MNHNS, SASEGT. V was trimmed by 7 bases and J by 0 bases, leaving 10 bases between them. The CDR3 length is 15 residues. CDR3 DNA sequence: TGTGCCAGCAACCAGGGGTCCTCTGGGGCCAACGTCCTGACTTTC. Protein product: CASNQGSSGANVLTF.

This clonotype was recorded a few times. V is TRBV20-1 and J is TRBJ2-7, with D tentatively TRBD2 (6 bases). This CDR3 contains 12 residues. Germline V gene data show CDR1 as DFQATT and CDR2 as SNEGSKA (reference sequence). The V end was cut by 7 bases, the J end by 11 bases, with 21 bases between. CDR3 amino acids: CSVKIPGRGEYF. The CDR3 nucleotides read TGCAGTGTTAAAATACCCGGGAGAGGGGAGTACTTC.

V usage is TRBV7-2 and J usage is TRBJ2-3; the D gene is possibly TRBD1 (6 bases). This CDR3 has 16 residues. Trimming left V 1 base short and J 2 bases short, with 13 bases between. Germline lookup yields CDR1 SGHTA and CDR2 FQGNSA. For the CDR3, the DNA is TGTGCCAGCAGCTTAGGTGGGACAACATTCACAGATACGCAGTATTTT. Translated, it gives CASSLGGTTFTDTQYF.

The CDR3 coding sequence is TGTGCCAGCAGCCACTTAAGGACAGACATGAACACTGAAGCTTTCTTT. Amino acid sequence: CASSHLRTDMNTEAFF. The chain carries TRBV3-1 and TRBJ1-1; D is possibly TRBD1 (6 bases). CDR3 length: 16 residues. V was cut by 3 bases and J by 0 bases, with 14 bases left in between. The germline CDR1 and CDR2 sequences are LGHDT and YNNKEL (reference sequence).

The chain links TRBV5-1 to TRBJ1-4; 8 nucleotides agree with TRBD1. With 0 bases clipped from V and 5 bases from J, the junction kept 3 bases outside the gene matches. CDR1 is SGHRS and CDR2 is YFSETQ in the germline V gene. CDR3 size: 15 residues. In DNA form, the CDR3 reads TGCGCCAGCAGCTTGGTGGGACAGGAAAATGAAAAACTGTTTTTT. Protein product: CASSLVGQENEKLFF. The whole variable domain, filled in from reference TRBV5-1 and TRBJ1-4, reads KAGVTQTPRYLIKTRGQQVTLSCSPISGHRSVSWYQQTPGQGLQFLFEYFSETQRNKGNFPGRFSGRQFSNSRSEMNVSTLELGDSALYLCASSLVGQENEKLFFGSGTQLSVL.

The chain employs TRBV7-9 and TRBJ2-7; 9 positions match TRBD2. This CDR3 is 15 amino acids long. V trimming: 1 base; J trimming: 3 bases; junction bases outside the gene matches: 4. Germline V gene sequence: CDR1 SEHNR, CDR2 FQNEAQ (reference sequence). Here the CDR3 reads CASSLVGSGGYEQYF. In nucleotides, the CDR3 is TGTGCCAGCAGCTTAGTGGGTAGCGGGGGCTACGAGCAGTACTTC.

The chain recombines TRBV20-1 with TRBJ2-1, with 14 bases matching TRBD2. From germline, CDR1 is DFQATT and CDR2 SNEGSKA (reference sequence). V dropped 3 bases and J dropped 0; count of bases not matched to a gene: 19. This CDR3 is 22 amino acids long. CDR3 in DNA: TGCAGTGCTAGTTTTATGGTGACGAAGGGGACTAGCGGGAGTTTCTCCTACAATGAGCAGTTCTTC. Translating it yields CSASFMVTKGTSGSFSYNEQFF.

This clonotype was detected a few times. The chain uses TRBV3-1 and TRBJ2-1, with 8 bases fitting TRBD2. The trim removed 2 bases at V and 2 bases at J, leaving 5 bases unmatched. The germline V gene has CDR1 LGHDT and CDR2 YNNKEL (reference sequence). The CDR3 runs to 16 residues. The CDR3 DNA follows: TGTGCCAGCAGCCAACCAGCGGGAGACCCCTACAATGAGCAGTTCTTC. Amino acids: CASSQPAGDPYNEQFF.

This chain uses TRBV14 with TRBJ1-1; D is possibly TRBD1 (6 bases). The germline V and J ends were trimmed by 4 bases and 5 bases, with 20 bases remaining between them. Per germline, CDR1 SGHDN and CDR2 FVKESK. This CDR3 has 16 amino acids. For the CDR3, the DNA is TGTGCCAGCAGCCTTAGGGTCCGGACAGATCGGACTGAAGCTTTCTTT. Residues: CASSLRVRTDRTEAFF.

This clonotype showed up many times. In DNA form, the CDR3 reads TGTGCCAGCAGTCCTAGGAGATGGGCCCAAGAGACCCAGTACTTC. Its translation is CASSPRRWAQETQYF. The rearrangement links TRBV28 to TRBJ2-5; D unclear. This CDR3 contains 15 residues. The germline V and J ends were trimmed by 5 bases and 1 base, with 14 bases remaining between them. The germline CDR1 and CDR2 sequences are MDHEN and SYDVKM.